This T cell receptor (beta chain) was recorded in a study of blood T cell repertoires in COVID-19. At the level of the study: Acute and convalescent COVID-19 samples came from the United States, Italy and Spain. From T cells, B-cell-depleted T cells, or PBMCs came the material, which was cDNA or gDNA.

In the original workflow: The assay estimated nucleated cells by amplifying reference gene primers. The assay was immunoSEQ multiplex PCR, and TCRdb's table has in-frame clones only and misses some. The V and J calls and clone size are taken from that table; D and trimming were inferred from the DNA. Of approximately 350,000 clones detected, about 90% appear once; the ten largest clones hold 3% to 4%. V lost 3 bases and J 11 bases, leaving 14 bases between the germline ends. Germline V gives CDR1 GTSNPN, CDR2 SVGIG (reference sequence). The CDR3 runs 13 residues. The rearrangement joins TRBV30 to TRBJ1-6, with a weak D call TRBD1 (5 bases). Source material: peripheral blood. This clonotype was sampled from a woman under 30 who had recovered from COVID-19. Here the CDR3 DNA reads TGTGCCTGGAGGCGGCAGGGCCTTCCACCCCTCCACTTT. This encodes CAWRRQGLPPLHF.